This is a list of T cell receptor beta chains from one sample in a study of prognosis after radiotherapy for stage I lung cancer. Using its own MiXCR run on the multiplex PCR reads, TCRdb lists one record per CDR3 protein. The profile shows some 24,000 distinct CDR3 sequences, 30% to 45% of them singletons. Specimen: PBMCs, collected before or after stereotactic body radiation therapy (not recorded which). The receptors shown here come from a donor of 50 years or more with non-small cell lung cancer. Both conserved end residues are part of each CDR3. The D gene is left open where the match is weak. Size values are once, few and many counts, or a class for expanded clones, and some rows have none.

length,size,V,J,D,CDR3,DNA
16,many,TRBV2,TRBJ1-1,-,CASLEKAGGMNTEAFF,TGTGCCAGCCTAGAGAAAGCGGGCGGCATGAACACTGAAGCTTTCTTT
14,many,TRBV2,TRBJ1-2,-,CASSDGDFFYGYTF,TGTGCCAGCAGTGACGGGGACTTCTTCTATGGCTACACCTTC
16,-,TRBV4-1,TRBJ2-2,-,CASSQESVINTGELFF,TGCGCCAGCAGCCAAGAGTCAGTAATAAACACCGGGGAGCTGTTTTTT
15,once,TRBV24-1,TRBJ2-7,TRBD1,CATSSGGAGSYEQYF,TGTGCCACCAGTTCAGGGGGCGCGGGGTCCTACGAGCAGTACTTC
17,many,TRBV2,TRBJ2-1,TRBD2,CASSDTSGRLQGNEQFF,TGTGCCAGCAGTGATACTAGCGGGAGGCTTCAGGGGAATGAGCAGTTCTTC
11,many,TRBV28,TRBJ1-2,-,CASSFTGGYTF,TGTGCCAGCAGTTTCACGGGCGGCTACACCTTC
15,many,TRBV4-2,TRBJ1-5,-,CASSREARNNQPQHF,TGTGCCAGCAGCCGAGAGGCCAGGAACAATCAGCCCCAGCATTTT
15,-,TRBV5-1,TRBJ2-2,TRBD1,CASSVRTGEAGELFF,TGCGCCAGCAGCGTCCGGACAGGGGAAGCCGGGGAGCTGTTTTTT
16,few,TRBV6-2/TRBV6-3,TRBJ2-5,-,CASSYPLGLGPETQYF,TGTGCCAGCAGTTACCCCCTCGGGTTAGGTCCGGAGACCCAGTACTTC
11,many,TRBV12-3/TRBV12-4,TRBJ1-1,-,CASRRRTEAFF,TGTGCCAGCCGAAGGCGTACTGAAGCTTTCTTT
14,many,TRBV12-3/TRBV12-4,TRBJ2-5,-,CASSAGPGRETQYF,TGTGCCAGCAGTGCCGGACCGGGACGAGAGACCCAGTACTTC
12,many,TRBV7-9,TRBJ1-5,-,CASSFSAQPQHF,TGTGCCAGCAGCTTTTCGGCACAGCCCCAGCATTTT
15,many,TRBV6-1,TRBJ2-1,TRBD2,CASSRMGLAVFEQFF,TGTGCCAGCAGCCGGATGGGACTAGCGGTATTTGAGCAGTTCTTC
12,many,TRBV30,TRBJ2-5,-,CAWSVWGETQYF,TGTGCCTGGAGTGTTTGGGGAGAGACCCAGTACTTC
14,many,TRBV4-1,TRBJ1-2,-,CASSQDTGRQGYTF,TGCGCCAGCAGCCAAGACACAGGGAGGCAGGGCTACACCTTC
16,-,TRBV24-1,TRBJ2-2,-,CATSDSRTQYSGERFF,TGTGCCACCAGTGACTCGAGGACTCAGTACTCCGGGGAGCGGTTTTTT
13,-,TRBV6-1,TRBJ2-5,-,CASSRPTQETQYF,TGTGCCAGCAGTCGACCCACTCAAGAGACCCAGTACTTC
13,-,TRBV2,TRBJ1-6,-,CASSDSGNSPLHF,TGTGCCAGCAGTGATTCGGGGAATTCACCCCTCCACTTT
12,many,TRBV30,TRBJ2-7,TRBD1,CAWKGGPYEQYF,TGTGCCTGGAAAGGGGGCCCCTACGAGCAGTACTTC
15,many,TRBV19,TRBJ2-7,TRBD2,CASRFGTSGTGEQYF,TGTGCCAGTAGATTCGGGACTAGCGGGACGGGGGAGCAGTACTTC
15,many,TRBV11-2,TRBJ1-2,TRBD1,CASSSGQAKSYGYTF,TGTGCCAGCAGCTCGGGACAGGCCAAAAGCTATGGCTACACCTTC
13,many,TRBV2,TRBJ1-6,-,CASRTIDNSPLHF,TGTGCCAGCCGGACAATCGATAATTCACCCCTCCACTTT
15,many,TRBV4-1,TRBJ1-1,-,CASSQAGGGGTEAFF,TGCGCCAGCAGCCAAGCTGGGGGAGGGGGCACTGAAGCTTTCTTT
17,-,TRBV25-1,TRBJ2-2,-,CASRGMWGGSNTVELFF,TGTGCCAGCAGGGGGATGTGGGGTGGGTCGAACACCGTGGAGCTGTTTTTT
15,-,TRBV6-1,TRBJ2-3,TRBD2,CASSSTSGISDTQYF,TGTGCCAGCAGCTCGACTAGCGGGATTTCAGATACGCAGTATTTT
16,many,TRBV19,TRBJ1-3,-,CASRRGGSVGGNTIYF,TGTGCCAGTAGGAGGGGGGGCAGCGTCGGGGGAAACACCATATATTTT
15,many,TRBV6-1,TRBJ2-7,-,CASSEGIASSYEQYF,TGTGCCAGCAGTGAAGGGATCGCGAGCTCCTACGAGCAGTACTTC
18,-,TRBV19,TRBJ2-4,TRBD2,CASSSGTSGLIAKNIQYF,TGTGCCAGTAGTTCCGGGACTAGCGGATTAATAGCCAAAAACATTCAGTACTTC
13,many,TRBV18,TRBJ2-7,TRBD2,CASSPNSGIEQYF,TGTGCCAGCTCTCCCAATAGCGGGATCGAGCAGTACTTC
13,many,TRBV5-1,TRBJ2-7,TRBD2,CASGASGTGEQYF,TGCGCCAGCGGGGCAAGCGGGACGGGAGAGCAGTACTTC
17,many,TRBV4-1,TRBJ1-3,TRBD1,CASSPPTGALSGNTIYF,TGCGCCAGCAGCCCCCCTACAGGGGCCCTCTCTGGAAACACCATATATTTT
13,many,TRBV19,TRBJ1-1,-,CASSPYPGDEAFF,TGTGCCAGTAGTCCCTATCCGGGGGATGAAGCTTTCTTT
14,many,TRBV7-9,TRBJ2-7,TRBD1,CASSLNRGDYEQYF,TGTGCCAGCAGCCTAAACAGGGGGGACTACGAGCAGTACTTC
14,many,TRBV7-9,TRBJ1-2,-,CASSLALVGRGYTF,TGTGCCAGCAGCTTAGCCCTAGTAGGGCGTGGCTACACCTTC
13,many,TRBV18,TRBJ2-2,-,CASSGTSTGELFF,TGTGCCAGCTCAGGGACCTCTACCGGGGAGCTGTTTTTT
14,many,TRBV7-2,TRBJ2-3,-,CASSYILPRDTQYF,TGTGCCAGCAGCTATATACTACCGAGGGATACGCAGTATTTT
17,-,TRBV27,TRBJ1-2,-,CASSPTYGCSSQMGCTF,TGTGCCAGCAGCCCAACCTACGGATGTTCCTCCCAAATGGGCTGCACCTTC
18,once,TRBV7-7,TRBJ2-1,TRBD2,CASSPGLAGGNSYSEQFF,TGTGCTAGCAGCCCTGGACTAGCGGGAGGGAACTCCTACAGTGAGCAGTTCTTC
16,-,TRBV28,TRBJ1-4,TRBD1,CASSLEGQGIGEKLFF,TGTGCCAGCAGTTTAGAAGGACAGGGAATAGGGGAAAAACTGTTTTTT
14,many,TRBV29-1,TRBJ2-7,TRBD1,CSVERAGGEDEQYF,TGCAGCGTTGAACGGGCAGGGGGCGAGGACGAGCAGTACTTC
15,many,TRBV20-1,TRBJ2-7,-,CSARGFGRGGYEQYF,TGCAGTGCTAGAGGGTTTGGCAGGGGGGGCTACGAGCAGTACTTC
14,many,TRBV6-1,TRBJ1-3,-,CASRTDTSGNTIYF,TGTGCCAGCAGGACGGATACCTCTGGAAACACCATATATTTT
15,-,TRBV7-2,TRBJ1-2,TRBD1,CASSLDSGGGGGYTF,TGTGCCAGCAGCTTAGATTCAGGGGGCGGAGGCGGCTACACCTTC
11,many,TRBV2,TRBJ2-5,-,CASTIQETQYF,TGTGCCAGCACCATACAAGAGACCCAGTACTTC
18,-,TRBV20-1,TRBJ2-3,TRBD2,CSAREVYGGGPSTDTQYF,TGCAGTGCTAGAGAGGTATACGGCGGGGGGCCAAGCACAGATACGCAGTATTTT
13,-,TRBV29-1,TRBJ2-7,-,CSVEVAGVYEQYF,TGCAGCGTTGAAGTGGCAGGGGTCTACGAGCAGTACTTC
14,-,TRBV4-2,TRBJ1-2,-,CASSQDRLNYGYTF,TGTGCCAGCAGCCAAGACAGGTTAAACTATGGCTACACCTTC
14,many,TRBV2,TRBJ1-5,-,CASSEQRWSQPQHF,TGTGCCAGCAGTGAACAGAGGTGGTCCCAGCCCCAGCATTTT
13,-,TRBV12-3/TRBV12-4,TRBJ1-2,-,CASTPAGARGYTF,TGTGCCAGCACCCCGGCGGGGGCGAGGGGCTACACCTTC
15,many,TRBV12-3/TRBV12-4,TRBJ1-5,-,CASSLASGGGQPQHF,TGTGCCAGCAGTTTAGCGTCGGGGGGAGGTCAGCCCCAGCATTTT
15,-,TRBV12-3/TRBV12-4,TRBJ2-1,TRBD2,CASSRLLAGDNEQFF,TGTGCCAGCAGTAGGTTACTAGCGGGAGATAATGAGCAGTTCTTC
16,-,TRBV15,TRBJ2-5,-,CATSVPLGLAQEAQYF,TGTGCCACCAGCGTACCTTTGGGGCTAGCTCAAGAGGCCCAGTACTTC
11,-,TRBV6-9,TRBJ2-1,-,CASSSENEQFF,TGTGCCAGCAGTTCGGAAAATGAGCAGTTCTTC
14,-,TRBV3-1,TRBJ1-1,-,CASSQDWRNTEAFF,TGTGCCAGCAGCCAAGATTGGAGGAACACTGAAGCTTTCTTT
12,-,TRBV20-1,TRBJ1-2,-,CSARLPQGGYTF,TGCAGTGCTAGACTCCCCCAGGGTGGCTACACCTTC
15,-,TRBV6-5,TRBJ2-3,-,CASSYKVLLTDTQYF,TGTGCCAGCAGTTATAAGGTCCTCCTCACAGATACGCAGTATTTT